The entry below describes one T cell receptor (beta chain). Trimming took 9 bases from V and 1 from J, leaving 16 bases between them. The CDR3 is 15 residues long. The germline V gene has CDR1 LNHDA and CDR2 SQIVND (reference sequence). These data come from a study of OX40 agonist ivuxolimab in advanced cancers. For the study at large: Patient treatment consisted of intravenous ivuxolimab administration every 2 weeks at 0.01 to 10 mg/kg.

Some clones are missing from TCRdb's copy, which holds only in-frame ones; the method was immunoSEQ multiplex PCR. The sample has approximately 96,000 clones, around 91% seen once. This chain connects TRBV19 to TRBJ1-3, with D uncertain. The sequence was collected from an adult with an advanced solid tumor such as melanoma, head and neck, liver or kidney cancer. The source material was CD4+ or CD8+ T cells sorted from blood, sampled in a trial of the OX40 agonist ivuxolimab. The CDR3 DNA reads as TGTGCCAGAGGCGGCCCCGGGGTTTCTGGAAACACCATATATTTT. It encodes CARGGPGVSGNTIYF. The variable domain in full, with the rest retrieved from reference TRBV19 and TRBJ1-3, is DGGITQSPKYLFRKEGQNVTLSCEQNLNHDAMYWYRQDPGQGLRLIYYSQIVNDFQKGDIAEGYSVSREKKESFPLTVTSAQKNPTAFYLCARGGPGVSGNTIYFGEGSWLTVV.